The T cell receptor (beta chain) under discussion was sequenced for a study of technical replicates of blood from a few donors. Sequencing used immunoSEQ multiplex PCR; TCRdb keeps in-frame clones, though not all of them. Of tens of thousands of clones detected, about 86% appear once; the ten largest clones hold about 5%. The V gene's germline CDR1 is MNHEY and CDR2 SMNVEV (reference sequence). The CDR3 spans 16 residues. V was pared by 6 bases and J by 1 base, with 6 bases of the junction left unmatched. This sequence was found in a human donor in good health. Some clones in this sample may be carry-over from other donors' samples. V is TRBV27 and J is TRBJ2-2; 9 bases line up with TRBD1. Sequenced sample: PBMCs. The CDR3 DNA sequence: TGTGCCAGCAGCCCCTGGGACAGGGAGAACACCGGGGAGCTGTTTTTT. It encodes CASSPWDRENTGELFF.